One and the same sample provided the 17 T cell receptor beta chains below, sequenced in a study of CD8 T cells in ankylosing spondylitis (dated by TCRdb to about 2017). Library preparation used 5' RACE. The sample was run on an Illumina HiSeq 2500. The raw public reads went through TCRdb reprocessing: fastp at Q25, MiXCR clone calling, in-frame beta chains kept. When rows share a CDR3 protein, they turn into one entry using the most common DNA and genes. The sample records 150,000 to 200,000 distinct CDR3 sequences, 11% of which are singletons. The ten biggest clones cover under 35% of the sample. The specimen was blood, either unsorted or a sorted T cell fraction (not recorded which). Receptors were obtained from a male donor with ankylosing spondylitis or in good health (not recorded which).

The chain is built from TRBV3-1 and TRBJ2-7; 7 bases map to TRBD1. Germline CDR1 and CDR2: LGHDT and YNNKEL (reference sequence). This CDR3 region has 14 residues. J was trimmed by 0 bases and V by 4 bases; bases with no gene match: 3. This CDR3 is CASSPDRVSYEQYF. CDR3 bases: TGTGCCAGCAGCCCAGACAGGGTCTCCTACGAGCAGTACTTC.

Ten or more counts support this clonotype. The chain combines TRBV12-3 or TRBV12-4 with TRBJ2-1, with TRBD1 as a possible D gene (6 bases). The length of the CDR3 is 15 residues. V lost 2 bases to trimming and J lost 0 bases, with 8 bases between them. CDR3 amino acids: CASSLRGSSYNEQFF. CDR3 DNA: TGTGCCAGCAGTTTAAGGGGGAGCTCCTACAATGAGCAGTTCTTC.

V gene TRBV28 combines with J gene TRBJ2-7; 9 bases fit TRBD1. Looked up from germline, CDR1 is MDHEN and CDR2 is SYDVKM. The CDR3 has 15 residues. V shed 1 base and J 0 bases; nucleotides not matched to a gene: 1. CDR3 amino acids: CASSLLTGGSYEQYF. Here the CDR3 DNA reads TGTGCCAGCAGTTTATTGACAGGGGGCTCCTACGAGCAGTACTTC.

This clonotype has a count of ten or more. V and J are TRBV2 and TRBJ1-2; TRBD1 is a possible D gene (6 bases). The germline CDR1 and CDR2 sequences are SNHLY and FYNNEI. Trimming cost V 4 bases and J 0 bases, with 15 bases left between them. The length of the CDR3 is 16 residues. The CDR3 spells CASSGTQGRANYGYTF. The DNA for the CDR3 is TGTGCCAGCAGTGGAACACAGGGTAGAGCTAACTATGGCTACACCTTC.

V gene TRBV28 combines with J gene TRBJ1-4, with TRBD1 identical over 7 bases. The V gene's germline CDR1 is MDHEN and CDR2 SYDVKM. This CDR3 comprises 13 residues. With 5 bases clipped from V and 8 bases from J, the junction kept 5 bases outside the gene matches. The CDR3 coding sequence is TGTGCCAGCAGTCCTCCCAGGGGGGAAAAACTGTTTTTT. This codes for CASSPPRGEKLFF.

The table lists this clonotype with many counts. The chain joins TRBV24-1 to TRBJ1-1; D gene unclear. The CDR3 has 17 residues. Looked up from germline, CDR1 is KGHDR and CDR2 is SFDVKD. Trimming took off 0 bases at V and 1 base at J, with 14 bases between the two ends. CDR3 nucleotide sequence: TGTGCCACCAGTGATTTGGGACCGGGCGGAAGGAACACTGAAGCTTTCTTT. The encoded protein is CATSDLGPGGRNTEAFF.

This clonotype came up a few times. The rearrangement links TRBV7-2 to TRBJ2-7; D may be TRBD2 (5 bases). V lost 5 bases to trimming and J lost 2 bases, with 10 bases between them. Per germline, CDR1 SGHTA and CDR2 FQGNSA. CDR3 length: 13 amino acids. The DNA of the CDR3 is TGTGCCAGCAGCCCGGAGCGGACCTACGAGCAGTACTTC. As protein: CASSPERTYEQYF.

The CDR3 protein is CASSPLAGGPSTDTQYF. CDR3 DNA: TGTGCCAGCAGCCCACTAGCGGGGGGCCCTAGCACAGATACGCAGTATTTT. The V and J genes are TRBV6-1 and TRBJ2-3; 12 bases are shared with TRBD2. The ends lost 6 bases at V and 0 bases at J; junction bases unmatched: 7. The germline V gene encodes CDR1 MNHNS and CDR2 SASEGT. CDR3 size: 17 residues.

The chain joins TRBV2 to TRBJ2-1, with 10 nucleotides matching TRBD2. V was pared by 5 bases and J by 6 bases, with 7 bases of the junction left unmatched. This CDR3 has 15 amino acids. Germline V CDR1 and CDR2: SNHLY, FYNNEI. The CDR3 nucleotides read TGTGCCAGCAGTCTGAAGCGGGAGGGCCGCAATGAGCAGTTCTTC. Its protein product is CASSLKREGRNEQFF.

A few counts support this clonotype. The chain recombines TRBV7-6 with TRBJ1-6; maybe TRBD1 (5 bases). The length of the CDR3 is 18 residues. Trimming cost V 1 base and J 0 bases, with 13 bases left between them. From germline, CDR1 is SGHVS and CDR2 FNYEAQ. For the CDR3, the DNA is TGTGCCAGCAGCTTAGGAAGGGTGACAGACTCCTATAATTCACCCCTCCACTTT. This gives the protein CASSLGRVTDSYNSPLHF.

This clonotype occurred many times. One end of the junction is discordant with germline, which a read error may explain. The chain employs TRBV7-9 and TRBJ1-1; D is undetermined. Germline CDR1 reads SEHNR; CDR2 reads FQNEAQ (reference sequence). This CDR3 contains 8 residues. The CDR3: CASSLHQF. The CDR3, as DNA: TGTGCCAGCAGCTTACACCAGTTT.

V gene TRBV5-1 combines with J gene TRBJ2-1, with 10 bases identical to TRBD1. From germline, CDR1 is SGHRS and CDR2 YFSETQ. V dropped 6 bases and J dropped 4; count of bases not matched to a gene: 7. The CDR3 is 15 amino acids. CDR3 nucleotide sequence: TGCGCCAGCACCCCGGGACAGGGGTCATACAATGAGCAGTTCTTC. Encoded protein: CASTPGQGSYNEQFF.

The chain has TRBV5-4 and TRBJ2-5, with 8 bases that match TRBD1. CDR1 is SGHNT and CDR2 is YYREEE in the germline V gene (reference sequence). V gave up 4 bases and J gave up 5 bases; unmatched junction bases: 10. There are 15 residues in the CDR3. This CDR3 is CASSHRGAGGETQYF. For the CDR3, the DNA is TGTGCCAGCAGCCACAGGGGGGCTGGGGGGGAGACCCAGTACTTC.

This clonotype was seen repeatedly, ten times or more. The J gene is TRBJ1-2, the V gene TRBV10-3; D perhaps matches TRBD1 (6 bases). Germline assignment: CDR1 ENHRY and CDR2 SYGVKD. CDR3 length equals 14 residues. Trimming pared 6 bases from V and 3 bases from J, leaving 14 bases between. The CDR3 DNA reads as TGTGCCATCAGCCGACAGGAAGCGGACTATGGCTACACCTTC. Protein product: CAISRQEADYGYTF.

The V gene is TRBV6-1, the J gene TRBJ1-6; possibly TRBD1 for D (6 bases). The length of the CDR3 is 16 residues. Looked up from germline, CDR1 is MNHNS and CDR2 is SASEGT. V lost 6 bases to trimming and J lost 0 bases, with 12 bases between them. CDR3 sequence (DNA): TGTGCCAGCAGCGGACAGTCTTACTCCTATAATTCACCCCTCCACTTT. Its translation is CASSGQSYSYNSPLHF.

This clonotype has more than one count but fewer than ten. J is TRBJ2-2 and V is TRBV7-9, with 8 bases that match TRBD1. Germline V CDR1 and CDR2: SEHNR, FQNEAQ (reference sequence). Unmatched junction bases numbered 4, after V lost 6 bases and J lost 4 bases. The CDR3 is 14 residues long. This CDR3 is CASRDRGPTGELFF. Written as DNA, the CDR3 is TGTGCCAGCAGAGACAGGGGTCCCACCGGGGAGCTGTTTTTT.

This clonotype was recorded at least ten times. The chain couples TRBV20-1 to TRBJ1-2; D ambiguous. Between the trimmed V and J ends, which lost 3 bases and 13 bases, there was a span of 12 bases. The CDR3 has 10 residues. Per the germline V gene, CDR1 is DFQATT and CDR2 is SNEGSKA (reference sequence). In DNA, the CDR3 is TGCAGTGCTAGTCCGCCTTTCGGCACCTTC. Protein: CSASPPFGTF.